A selection of T cell receptor beta chains follows, all from one sample in a study of response to subunit inactivated influenza vaccine. TCRdb recomputed calls from the RT-PCR reads with MiXCR, one row per CDR3 protein. The data hold 650,000 to 700,000 distinct CDR3 sequences, with more than 15% observed a single time. Sample: PBMCs from blood, taken 11 to 12 days after vaccination. These receptors all come from a man aged 45-65 years who received an inactivated influenza vaccine. CDR3s include the opening cysteine and the closing phenylalanine or tryptophan. Not all rows give a size; the values are once, few, many and, for expanded clones, a class.

cdr3_length | j_call | v_call | clone_size | cdr3_aa
14 | TRBJ2-1 | TRBV15 | - | CATSGRPADNEQFF
13 | TRBJ1-2 | TRBV20-1 | few | CSAVVEGYNGYTF
14 | TRBJ2-7 | TRBV29-1 | many | CSVEDHSGTYEQYF
15 | TRBJ2-3 | TRBV4-3 | few | CASSQVGFSADTQYF
15 | TRBJ2-7 | TRBV7-2 | - | CASSLVGTGFNEQYF
16 | TRBJ2-3 | TRBV20-1 | - | CSASPLDSGGSDTQYF
14 | TRBJ2-7 | TRBV6-2/TRBV6-3 | - | CASTRTPLSYEQYF
16 | TRBJ2-2 | TRBV15 | - | CATSKLDRVNTGELFF
12 | TRBJ2-5 | TRBV7-8 | - | CATGRGWETQYF
13 | TRBJ1-6 | TRBV2 | many | CASGRLENSPLHF
12 | TRBJ2-3 | TRBV7-8 | - | CASSLQGYTQYF
15 | TRBJ1-1 | TRBV29-1 | few | CSGLKITSGYTEAFF
15 | TRBJ2-7 | TRBV25-1 | - | CASSEFAGVSHEQYF
14 | TRBJ2-7 | TRBV20-1 | few | CSARTSGNPYEQYF
14 | TRBJ2-1 | TRBV20-1 | few | CSARGLAGINEQFF
17 | TRBJ2-6 | TRBV18 | - | CASSPEEGPSGANVLTF
15 | TRBJ2-3 | TRBV2 | - | CASTLGTGGTDTQYF
19 | TRBJ2-2 | TRBV6-1 | few | CASRGWLGLAGGHTGELFF
16 | TRBJ2-1 | TRBV24-1 | - | CATSDFRDRGYNEQFF
12 | TRBJ2-2 | TRBV6-5 | - | CASSYVAGELFF
11 | TRBJ2-3 | TRBV7-8 | few | CATRTTDTQYF
16 | TRBJ2-7 | TRBV7-6 | few | CASSLATAGSSYEQYF
15 | TRBJ1-5 | TRBV15 | - | CATSRERDSNQPQHF
15 | TRBJ1-5 | TRBV15 | - | CATSRGAVVNQPQHF
15 | TRBJ2-7 | TRBV9 | few | CASSETAHSSYEQYF
13 | TRBJ1-2 | TRBV4-2 | few | CASSPEGLDGYTF
15 | TRBJ2-2 | TRBV4-1 | many | CASSQDSGFTGELFF
16 | TRBJ2-1 | TRBV9 | - | CASSVEGGPWFDEQFF
14 | TRBJ2-5 | TRBV6-5 | - | CASSSRYSQETQYF
14 | TRBJ2-7 | TRBV11-2 | few | CASSLGGADYEQYF
14 | TRBJ2-2 | TRBV12-3/TRBV12-4 | many | CASSRDSWTGELFF
15 | TRBJ2-7 | TRBV10-3 | - | CAISELAGVNYEQYF
14 | TRBJ1-5 | TRBV4-1 | - | CASSQDWRGQPQHF
15 | TRBJ1-5 | TRBV7-2 | many | CASRQDRSGNQPQHF
20 | TRBJ2-3 | TRBV7-8 | - | CASSLGTSGGTLPSTDTQYF
14 | TRBJ2-7 | TRBV6-2/TRBV6-3 | few | CASSVGPTFYEQYF
15 | TRBJ1-1 | TRBV28 | few | CASSLGQGRYTEAFF
17 | TRBJ2-6 | TRBV5-1 | - | CASSLDPFPSGANVLTF
15 | TRBJ2-1 | TRBV19 | - | CASSIDRGAYNEQFF
15 | TRBJ2-1 | TRBV12-3/TRBV12-4 | few | CASSGLAGVYNEQFF
14 | TRBJ1-5 | TRBV4-1 | many | CASSHQQGIQPQHF
16 | TRBJ2-2 | TRBV18 | few | CASSPVQGLSTGELFF
14 | TRBJ2-2 | TRBV5-1 | few | CASSFSTYTGELFF
13 | TRBJ2-5 | TRBV12-3/TRBV12-4 | - | CASTRDSQETQYF
14 | TRBJ2-3 | TRBV5-1 | few | CASSFHRRGDTQYF
14 | TRBJ1-2 | TRBV20-1 | - | CSARGVGTNYGYTF
12 | TRBJ2-1 | TRBV12-3/TRBV12-4 | many | CASSWTGSEQFF
14 | TRBJ1-6 | TRBV7-2 | few | CASSQGWRNSPLHF
16 | TRBJ1-5 | TRBV7-8 | - | CASSLALSIRGQPQHF
15 | TRBJ2-1 | TRBV27 | - | CASSFTGLVYNEQFF
14 | TRBJ2-1 | TRBV15 | few | CATKTPGGYNEQFF